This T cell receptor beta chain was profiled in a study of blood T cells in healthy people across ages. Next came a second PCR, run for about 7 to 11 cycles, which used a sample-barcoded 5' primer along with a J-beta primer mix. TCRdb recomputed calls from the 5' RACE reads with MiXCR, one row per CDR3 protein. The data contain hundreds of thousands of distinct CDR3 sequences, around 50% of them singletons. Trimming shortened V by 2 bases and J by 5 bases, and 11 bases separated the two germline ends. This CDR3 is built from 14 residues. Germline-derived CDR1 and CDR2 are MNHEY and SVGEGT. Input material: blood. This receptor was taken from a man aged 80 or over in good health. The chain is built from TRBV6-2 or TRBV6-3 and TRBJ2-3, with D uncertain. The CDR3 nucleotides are TGTGCCAGCAGTTACGGCGATTTGGGAGATACGCAGTATTTT. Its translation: CASSYGDLGDTQYF.